This T cell receptor beta chain was obtained from a study of CD8 T cells in Susac syndrome. The RNA input was roughly 0.45 to 1 ug, and it was reverse transcribed with random hexamers. It was immunoSEQ multiplex PCR that amplified TCR beta CDR3 across 54 Vbeta and 13 Jbeta. From the immunoSEQ multiplex PCR reads, TCRdb called clonotypes with MiXCR, one entry per CDR3 protein. The table includes tens of thousands of distinct CDR3 sequences, over 85% detected once. Trimming took 3 bases from V and 9 from J, leaving 15 bases between them. The CDR3 is made up of 14 amino acids. Germline V gives CDR1 MNHEY, CDR2 SMNVEV (reference sequence). TCR beta from blood CD8+ and CD4+ T cells was sequenced. Controls were healthy donors (matched for age and sex).

The sample comprised CD8+ T cells from PBMCs. J is TRBJ1-5 and V is TRBV27; D may be TRBD1 (5 bases). This clonotype originated in a human donor in good health. The CDR3 loop reads CASSFGGGLRPQHF. The DNA for the CDR3 is TGTGCCAGCAGTTTTGGGGGGGGATTACGGCCCCAGCATTTT.